The entry below describes one T cell receptor (beta chain). Its antigen is unknown. Investigators reverse transcribed all isolated RNA, so they sequenced expressed TCRB transcripts. Using immunoSEQ multiplex PCR, the repertoire was profiled, and TCRdb retains in-frame clones only, with some absent. The sample lists hundreds of thousands of clones; about 14% were seen once. CDR1 is MNHEY, CDR2 SVGAGI, per germline. The CDR3 contains 16 residues. Trimming removed 0 bases from V and 5 bases from J, with 16 bases in between. The data derive from a study of beta chain features in type 1 diabetes. Broader study findings: People with Type 1 diabetes carried modestly yet significantly shorter TCRB CDR3s in all four CD4+ subsets. More deletions and fewer insertions at VDJ junctions were found in patients with type 1 diabetes.

This sequence originates from a woman aged 40 to 50 in good health. This chain connects TRBV6-5 to TRBJ1-1; possible D gene TRBD1, 5 bases. What was sequenced was naive CD4+ T cells from blood. The CDR3 DNA is TGTGCCAGCAGTTACTCGATTCATCCCAGGGTGACTGAAGCTTTCTTT. This encodes CASSYSIHPRVTEAFF.